This is a list of T cell receptor beta chains from one sample in a study of blood T cells in healthy people across ages. From the 5' RACE reads, TCRdb called clonotypes with MiXCR, one entry per CDR3 protein. The sample includes 600,000 or so distinct CDR3 sequences, about 30% of them seen just once. The sample consisted of blood. These receptors all stem from an elderly woman in good health. The CDR3 runs from the conserved cysteine through the conserved F or W. D genes are given only for firm matches. Clone sizes are given selectively: once, few, many, or a class where the clone is expanded.

j_gene,d_gene,abundance,v_gene,CDR3nt,CDR3aa
TRBJ1-5,.,.,TRBV7-8,TGTGCCAGCAGCTCCTATAAACAGGGAAATAGCAATCAGCCCCAGCATTTT,CASSSYKQGNSNQPQHF
TRBJ1-1,TRBD1,.,TRBV2,TGTGCCAGCAGTGAGGCTGGCAACTCAGGGGGCGCTCTTGCTTTCTTT,CASSEAGNSGGALAFF
TRBJ2-6,TRBD1,.,TRBV5-1,TGCGCCGGCAGCCCCAGGAGCGGACAGGGGGCTTTAAGCTCTGGGGCCAACGCCCTGACTTTC,CAGSPRSGQGALSSGANALTF
TRBJ1-2,TRBD1,.,TRBV19,TGTGCCAGTATTGGGGACAGGGATGGCTACACCTTC,CASIGDRDGYTF
TRBJ2-5,TRBD1,once,TRBV12-3/TRBV12-4,TGTGCCAGCAGTTTCTCTTCGACAGGGCTTACGGAGACCCAGTACTTC,CASSFSSTGLTETQYF
TRBJ2-5,TRBD1,many,TRBV11-3,TGTGCCAGCAGCTTAGGCCGGGACAGAATTTTCCAAGAGACCCAGTACTTC,CASSLGRDRIFQETQYF
TRBJ2-6,.,many,TRBV9,TGTGCCAGCACCGCAGCCCCTGGGGCCAACGTCCTGACTTTC,CASTAAPGANVLTF
TRBJ2-5,.,many,TRBV6-1,TGTGCCAGCAGTGAATCAAAAGCGGCGAGCCAGACCCAGTACTTC,CASSESKAASQTQYF
TRBJ1-2,TRBD1,many,TRBV7-2,TGTGCCAGCAGTCCCGGGACAGGGAGCTATGGCTACACCTTC,CASSPGTGSYGYTF
TRBJ1-2,.,once,TRBV20-1,TGCAGTGCTAGATCAACCCAGGGTGCATTGGCCTATGGCTACACCTTC,CSARSTQGALAYGYTF
TRBJ2-1,.,many,TRBV4-2,TGTGCCAGCAGCCAAGAACCGAATGAGCAGTTCTTC,CASSQEPNEQFF
TRBJ2-1,.,many,TRBV30,TGTGCCTGGGGACGGTTAAATGAGCAGTTCTTC,CAWGRLNEQFF
TRBJ2-2,.,few,TRBV7-2,TGTGCCAGCAGCTTAGTCCGGGTTGGCGGGGAGCTGTTTTTT,CASSLVRVGGELFF
TRBJ1-2,TRBD1,many,TRBV3-1,TGTGCCAGCAGCCAGAATACAGGGGGCGCGAGTGGCTACACCTTC,CASSQNTGGASGYTF
TRBJ2-1,.,many,TRBV4-1,TGCGCCAGCAGCCGTTTACAGGGGCAGCGGGGGTTCTTC,CASSRLQGQRGFF
TRBJ2-5,.,many,TRBV9,TGTGCCAGCAGCGTAGCTAGCAGAGGGCGAGAGACCCAGTACTTC,CASSVASRGRETQYF
TRBJ2-1,TRBD1,.,TRBV7-3,TGTGCCAGCAGCTGGGACAGGTCCTACAATGAGCTGTACTTC,CASSWDRSYNELYF
TRBJ2-7,TRBD2,many,TRBV7-6,TGTGCCAGCAGCTCATCACTAGCGGTTGCCTACGAGCAGTACTTC,CASSSSLAVAYEQYF
TRBJ1-2,TRBD1,.,TRBV13,TGTGCCAGCAGCCCTCGGACAGGGAGGGGAGTTGGCTACACCTTC,CASSPRTGRGVGYTF
TRBJ2-1,.,many,TRBV20-1,TGCAGTGCTAGAGTTGGGGGGCGCAGAAATGAGCAGTTCTTC,CSARVGGRRNEQFF
TRBJ2-7,TRBD1,many,TRBV18,TGTGCCAGCTCACCCCGGGACAGGGAGTCCTACGAGCAGTACTTC,CASSPRDRESYEQYF
TRBJ2-3,.,.,TRBV9,TGTGCCAGCAGCGCGAGTGGGGGGACAGATACGCAGTATTTT,CASSASGGTDTQYF
TRBJ2-3,.,few,TRBV7-9,TGTTCCAGCAGCTCCAAGGGACTCGACACAGATACGCAGTATTTT,CSSSSKGLDTDTQYF